The 21 T cell receptor beta chains below come from one sample, sequenced in a study of cytomegalovirus exposure and HLA in healthy donors. PCR was performed using 60 Vbeta and 13 Jbeta primers. Assay used: immunoSEQ multiplex PCR; TCRdb lists only in-frame clones, some missing. The table records about 110,000 clones, 60% to 80% of them present only once. Sequenced: PBMCs. These receptors were obtained from a man younger than 30 in good health and CMV-seronegative.

The V call is TRBV7-9, the J call TRBJ2-7; possibly TRBD2 for D (5 bases). Germline CDR1 SEHNR, CDR2 FQNEAQ (reference sequence). CDR3 length: 13 residues. V lost 4 bases and J lost 1, with 8 bases in between. The CDR3: CASSSGISYEQYF. For the CDR3, the DNA is TGTGCCAGCAGCTCGGGGATTTCCTACGAGCAGTACTTC.

This clone was observed once. The gene calls are TRBV7-6 and TRBJ2-1, with D possibly TRBD1 on 7 matching bases. Germline values: CDR1 SGHVS, CDR2 FNYEAQ. The CDR3 loop spans 15 amino acids. V shed 5 bases and J shed 5 bases, with 16 bases lying between them. CDR3 nucleotides: TGTGCCAGCAGCCCTGGGCAGGGGGGCCACAATGAGCAGTTCTTC. It is translated as CASSPGQGGHNEQFF.

The rearrangement uses TRBV19 and TRBJ2-7, with 10 bases fitting TRBD2. CDR3 length equals 14 residues. Germline CDR1 reads LNHDA; CDR2 reads SQIVND (reference sequence). J gave up 2 bases and V 3 bases, and 1 base lay outside the gene matches. The CDR3 DNA follows: TGTGCCAGTAGTATCAGCGGGGGGGCCTACGAGCAGTACTTC. It codes for CASSISGGAYEQYF.

The rearrangement links TRBV7-8 to TRBJ1-1; D call uncertain. Germline V gives CDR1 SGHVS, CDR2 FQNEAQ. The CDR3 spans 16 residues. V lost 5 bases, J lost 0 bases, and 16 bases lay in between. The CDR3 nucleotides are TGTGCCAGCAGCCCCCTCCACCGGGTAGTGAACACTGAAGCTTTCTTT. This codes for CASSPLHRVVNTEAFF.

This clone occurred once. The chain joins TRBV19 to TRBJ2-1; 9 bases fit TRBD1. The J segment lost 4 bases and the V segment lost 3 bases, leaving 10 bases of the junction unmatched. There are 17 residues in the CDR3. The V gene's germline CDR1 is LNHDA and CDR2 SQIVND (reference sequence). The CDR3: CASSIQGRDRDYNEQFF. The CDR3 DNA follows: TGTGCCAGTAGTATTCAGGGCCGGGACAGGGATTACAATGAGCAGTTCTTC. Together with reference TRBV19 and TRBJ2-1, the CDR3 gives the full variable domain: DGGITQSPKYLFRKEGQNVTLSCEQNLNHDAMYWYRQDPGQGLRLIYYSQIVNDFQKGDIAEGYSVSREKKESFPLTVTSAQKNPTAFYLCASSIQGRDRDYNEQFFGPGTRLTVL.

This clone was counted only a few times. This rearrangement joins TRBV5-1 to TRBJ2-2; 8 nucleotides align to TRBD2. The CDR3 runs to 15 residues. Germline lookup yields CDR1 SGHRS and CDR2 YFSETQ. J was trimmed by 6 bases and V by 5 bases; bases with no gene match: 9. This chain's CDR3 is CASSDSGGTPGELFF. Here the CDR3 DNA reads TGCGCCAGCAGTGACAGCGGGGGAACCCCCGGGGAGCTGTTTTTT.

This clone showed up just a few times. The J gene is TRBJ1-1, the V gene TRBV6-6; 8 positions match TRBD1. V dropped 5 bases and J dropped 1; count of bases not matched to a gene: 9. Germline V lookup: CDR1 MNHNY, CDR2 SVGAGI (reference sequence). There are 16 residues in the CDR3. The CDR3 loop is CASSPSQGAANTEAFF. DNA for the CDR3: TGTGCCAGCAGTCCAAGCCAGGGGGCTGCGAACACTGAAGCTTTCTTT.

The chain has TRBV15 and TRBJ1-4; 7 bases agree with TRBD1. J gave up 5 bases and V 1 base, and 7 bases lay outside the gene matches. Germline CDR1 reads LNHNV; CDR2 reads YYDKDF (reference sequence). CDR3 length equals 16 residues. CDR3 residues: CATSRAGLGGNEKLFF. CDR3 in DNA: TGTGCCACCAGCAGAGCGGGACTAGGGGGCAATGAAAAACTGTTTTTT.

The chain joins TRBV9 to TRBJ1-6, with 9 positions matching TRBD1. CDR1 is SGDLS, CDR2 YYNGEE, per germline. The ends lost 0 bases at V and 7 bases at J; junction bases unmatched: 5. The CDR3 is 16 amino acids. Written as DNA, the CDR3 is TGTGCCAGCAGCGTAGGGACAGGGGCTGAGAATTCACCCCTCCACTTT. Translation gives CASSVGTGAENSPLHF.

The chain joins TRBV19 to TRBJ1-1, with D unresolved. Trimming cost V 9 bases and J 5 bases, with 16 bases left between them. The CDR3 consists of 13 residues. In germline, CDR1 is LNHDA, CDR2 SQIVND (reference sequence). CDR3: CASQHLGATEAFF. The CDR3, as DNA: TGTGCCAGCCAACACCTGGGCGCAACTGAAGCTTTCTTT.

The V call is TRBV9, the J call TRBJ1-1; D is uncertain. CDR1 and CDR2 (germline): SGDLS, YYNGEE. CDR3 length: 15 amino acids. V lost 0 bases, J lost 2 bases, and 11 bases lay in between. The CDR3 protein is CASSVDVAPNTEAFF. The DNA of the CDR3 is TGTGCCAGCAGCGTAGATGTGGCACCCAACACTGAAGCTTTCTTT.

The chain couples TRBV2 to TRBJ1-6, with 7 bases lining up with TRBD1. In germline, CDR1 is SNHLY, CDR2 FYNNEI. The ends lost 6 bases at V and 5 bases at J; junction bases unmatched: 4. CDR3 size: 14 residues. This CDR3 reads CASRATGDNSPLHF. CDR3 sequence (DNA): TGTGCCAGCAGGGCCACAGGGGATAATTCACCCCTCCACTTT. Full variable domain (missing parts from reference TRBV2 and TRBJ1-6): EPEVTQTPSHQVTQMGQEVILRCVPISNHLYFYWYRQILGQKVEFLVSFYNNEISEKSEIFDDQFSVERPDGSNFTLKIRSTKLEDSAMYFCASRATGDNSPLHFGNGTRLTVT.

V usage is TRBV6-6 and J usage is TRBJ2-7; 8 bases map to TRBD1. V shed 6 bases and J 3 bases; nucleotides not matched to a gene: 7. Looked up from germline, CDR1 is MNHNY and CDR2 is SVGAGI (reference sequence). The CDR3 totals 14 residues. The CDR3 is CASSSRQGLYEQYF. In DNA form, the CDR3 reads TGTGCCAGCAGCTCCAGACAGGGGCTCTACGAGCAGTACTTC.

This chain links TRBV6-4 with TRBJ2-2; TRBD1 aligns across 10 bases. Germline V gene lookup returns CDR1 MRHNA and CDR2 SNTAGT. V shed 3 bases, J shed 5 bases, and the junction held 0 bases outside the gene matches. This CDR3 has 14 amino acids. CDR3 loop: CASSEGQGTGELFF. The CDR3 DNA reads TGTGCCAGCAGTGAGGGACAGGGGACCGGGGAGCTGTTTTTT.

The genes are TRBV7-8 and TRBJ2-7; no definite D call. The V end was cut by 4 bases, the J end by 12 bases, with 16 bases between. The germline gives CDR1 SGHVS, CDR2 FQNEAQ. This CDR3 comprises 12 residues. The CDR3 protein is CASSSTYPGSYF. The CDR3 region has the DNA TGTGCCAGCAGCTCGACGTATCCCGGGTCGTACTTC.

The DNA of the CDR3 is TGTGCCAGCAGCTTAGACAGAAACACTGAAGCTTTCTTT. This translates into CASSLDRNTEAFF. The chain recombines TRBV7-3 with TRBJ1-1, with a possible D match to TRBD1 (5 bases). The CDR3 totals 13 residues. Germline V CDR1 and CDR2: SGHTA, FQGTGA. The ends were cut back, 2 bases at V and 2 bases at J, with 6 bases in the middle.

V is TRBV6-1 and J is TRBJ1-5; D may be TRBD1 (6 bases). The V and J ends lost 5 bases and 7 bases respectively, with 12 bases between them. In germline, CDR1 is MNHNS, CDR2 SASEGT. The CDR3 is 13 residues long. The CDR3 bases are TGTGCCAGCAGTTGGAAGGGGGACCAGCCCCAGCATTTT. Protein: CASSWKGDQPQHF.

The chain couples TRBV10-3 to TRBJ2-3; D call uncertain. The germline gives CDR1 ENHRY, CDR2 SYGVKD. This CDR3 contains 10 residues. V was cut by 8 bases and J by 5 bases, with 5 bases left in between. CDR3 in amino acids: CAIGRDTQYF. The CDR3 bases are TGTGCCATCGGCAGAGATACGCAGTATTTT.

V usage is TRBV7-8 and J usage is TRBJ2-1; the D gene is possibly TRBD2 (5 bases). The germline CDR1 and CDR2 sequences are SGHVS and FQNEAQ. V was trimmed by 1 base and J by 15 bases, leaving 13 bases between them. The CDR3 consists of 12 residues. The CDR3 loop is CASSLDGNGLFF. CDR3 sequence (DNA): TGTGCCAGCAGCTTAGACGGGAACGGTCTGTTCTTC. Complete variable domain (other parts from reference TRBV7-8 and TRBJ2-1): GAGVSQSPRYKVAKRGQDVALRCDPISGHVSLFWYQQALGQGPEFLTYFQNEAQLDKSGLPSDRFFAERPEGSVSTLKIQRTQQEDSAVYLCASSLDGNGLFFGPGTRLTVL.

V usage is TRBV7-2 and J usage is TRBJ1-2; a weak D match, TRBD1 (5 bases). The germline V and J ends were trimmed by 5 bases and 2 bases, with 12 bases remaining between them. The CDR3 loop spans 14 amino acids. CDR1 SGHTA and CDR2 FQGNSA come from the germline V gene. CDR3 sequence reads: CASSPSTVNYGYTF. Here the CDR3 DNA reads TGTGCCAGCAGCCCTTCGACAGTAAACTATGGCTACACCTTC.

This chain uses TRBV18 with TRBJ1-2, with a possible D match to TRBD1 (6 bases). V shed 4 bases and J shed 6 bases, with 18 bases lying between them. Germline V gene lookup returns CDR1 KGHSH and CDR2 LQKENI. The length of the CDR3 is 15 residues. The CDR3 nucleotides read TGTGCCAGCTCACAAACACTACAGGGAGCAGATGGCTACACCTTC. This translates into CASSQTLQGADGYTF.